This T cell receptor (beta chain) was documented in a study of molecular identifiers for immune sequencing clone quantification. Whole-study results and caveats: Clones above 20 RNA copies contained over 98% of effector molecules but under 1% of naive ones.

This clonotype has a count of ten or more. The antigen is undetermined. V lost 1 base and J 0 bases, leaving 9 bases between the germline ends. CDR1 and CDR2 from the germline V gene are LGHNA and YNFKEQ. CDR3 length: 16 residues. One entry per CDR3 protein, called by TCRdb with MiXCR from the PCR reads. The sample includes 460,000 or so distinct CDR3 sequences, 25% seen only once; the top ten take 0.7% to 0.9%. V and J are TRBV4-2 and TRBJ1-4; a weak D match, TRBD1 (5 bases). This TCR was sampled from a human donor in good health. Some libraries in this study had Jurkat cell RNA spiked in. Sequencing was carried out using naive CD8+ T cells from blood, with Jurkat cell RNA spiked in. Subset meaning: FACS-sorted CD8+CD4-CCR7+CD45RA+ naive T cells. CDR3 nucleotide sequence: TGTGCCAGCAGCCAAGCCGACAGAGCAACTAATGAAAAACTGTTTTTT. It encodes CASSQADRATNEKLFF.